One sample yielded the 5 T cell receptor beta chains listed below, sequenced in a study of immune evolution from preneoplasia to lung adenocarcinoma. The repertoire was sequenced with immunoSEQ multiplex PCR; TCRdb's copy has only in-frame clones and lacks some. In the table there are 9,500 to 13,000 clones, around 86% of which are singletons. Sequenced material: FFPE invasive lung adenocarcinoma tissue. Receptor source: a person aged 65-85 years with invasive lung adenocarcinoma.

This sequence joins TRBV5-1 and TRBJ2-7; 10 nucleotides match TRBD1. CDR1 is SGHRS, CDR2 YFSETQ, per germline. J gave up 4 bases and V 4 bases, and 5 bases lay outside the gene matches. The CDR3 has 14 residues. The DNA for the CDR3 is TGCGCCAGCAGCCCGGACAGGGGGGGATACGAGCAGTACTTC. Translation: CASSPDRGGYEQYF.

Only a few counts were recorded for this clone. This chain links TRBV7-9 with TRBJ2-1; TRBD2 agrees at 8 bases. V gave up 6 bases and J gave up 7 bases; unmatched junction bases: 11. Germline CDR1 reads SEHNR; CDR2 reads FQNEAQ (reference sequence). The length of the CDR3 is 15 residues. The CDR3 spells CASSDAGGGRNEQFF. DNA for the CDR3: TGTGCCAGCAGTGATGCGGGCGGGGGGAGGAATGAGCAGTTCTTC.

CDR3 DNA: TGTGCCAGCAGTTTTGAGGGGAGAATACAGTACTTC. Encoded protein: CASSFEGRIQYF. The chain has TRBV27 and TRBJ2-7, with D perhaps assigned TRBD1 or TRBD2 (5 bases each). Germline V gene data show CDR1 as MNHEY and CDR2 as SMNVEV (reference sequence). The length of the CDR3 is 12 residues. V gave up 3 bases and J gave up 10 bases, with 13 bases separating them.

The J gene is TRBJ2-1, the V gene TRBV6-1; 10 bases map to TRBD2. CDR3 size: 18 residues. Trimming cost V 4 bases and J 0 bases; bases outside gene matches: 9. Germline V gene lookup returns CDR1 MNHNS and CDR2 SASEGT. CDR3 DNA sequence: TGTGCCAGCAGTGGGACTTACCAGCGGGGGGGCTCCTACAATGAGCAGTTCTTC. It specifies CASSGTYQRGGSYNEQFF.

The V gene is TRBV2, the J gene TRBJ2-5, with TRBD2 matching 10 bases. The germline gives CDR1 SNHLY, CDR2 FYNNEI. The CDR3 covers 14 residues. The ends lost 5 bases at V and 6 bases at J; junction bases unmatched: 6. CDR3: CASSLAGGGKTQYF. The CDR3 nucleotides are TGTGCCAGCAGTTTAGCGGGAGGCGGAAAGACCCAGTACTTC.